What follows are 25 T cell receptor beta chains derived from one specimen sequenced in a study of cytomegalovirus exposure and HLA in healthy donors (dated by TCRdb to about 2017). Receptor amplification or capture employed the immunoSEQ multiplex PCR assay. For the multiplex PCR, a mixture combining 60 forward primers for TCR Vbeta segments and 13 reverse primers for TCR Jbeta segments was used. The immuneACCESS repertoire file appears here via TCRdb, limited to in-frame rearrangements. These files lack a portion of the clones; in checked studies, under half of the deficit traces to unresolved V genes, and the cause of the others is not known. The sample data list about 160,000 clones, and roughly four fifths of these were observed just once. The ten largest clonotypes hold 4.1% of the sample. Specimen: PBMCs. Receptors were obtained from a man in his forties or fifties in good health and CMV-seropositive.

This clone was counted a single time. The V gene is TRBV12-1, the J gene TRBJ2-5; TRBD2, the table's D call, lacks a check against the DNA. TRBV12-1 is marked as a pseudogene. The CDR3 spans 17 residues. As DNA, the CDR3 is TGTGCCAGCAGCTGGTGGTCCCTAGCGGGGGGGGAAGAGACCCAGTACTTC. It translates to CASSWWSLAGGEETQYF.

The chain is built from TRBV5-4 and TRBJ2-3; weak D call: TRBD2 (6 bases). Germline V gene data show CDR1 as SGHNT and CDR2 as YYREEE (reference sequence). This CDR3 comprises 16 residues. Trimming stripped 3 bases from V and 6 bases from J, with 20 bases between. The CDR3 nucleotides read TGTGCCAGCAGCTCGCCCGGGGCGGGGCCCCGTGATACGCAGTATTTT. Translation: CASSSPGAGPRDTQYF.

The V call is TRBV10-1, the J call TRBJ2-3; TRBD2 aligns across 7 bases. In germline, CDR1 is WNHNN, CDR2 SYGVQD (reference sequence). V trimming: 6 bases; J trimming: 2 bases; junction bases outside the gene matches: 5. There are 14 residues in the CDR3. CDR3 sequence: CASSPSGNTDTQYF. The CDR3 DNA is TGCGCCAGCAGCCCTAGCGGAAACACAGATACGCAGTATTTT.

The chain is built from TRBV11-2 and TRBJ2-7; the match to TRBD1 covers 11 bases. The germline V gene encodes CDR1 SGHAT and CDR2 FQNNGV. Trimming took 5 bases from V and 1 from J; bases not matched to a gene: 10. This CDR3 is 17 amino acids long. CDR3 nucleotide sequence: TGTGCCAGCAGCGCCGTCACCGGGACAGGGGGATCCTACGAGCAGTACTTC. Its protein product is CASSAVTGTGGSYEQYF.

The chain recombines TRBV5-6 with TRBJ2-3, with 8 bases that match TRBD2. The germline CDR1 and CDR2 sequences are SGHDT and YYEEEE. CDR3 length equals 16 residues. V lost 1 base, J lost 0 bases, and 4 bases stayed unmatched. The CDR3 nucleotides are TGTGCCAGCAGCTTGTGGGGCGGGGGGAGCACAGATACGCAGTATTTT. Amino acids: CASSLWGGGSTDTQYF.

The V and J genes are TRBV5-6 and TRBJ2-1; a possible D gene is TRBD2 (6 bases). Trimming left V 5 bases short and J 2 bases short, with 14 bases between. The germline gives CDR1 SGHDT, CDR2 YYEEEE. The CDR3 consists of 15 residues. CDR3 coding DNA: TGTGCCAGCAGAATTGGGCTAGCGCCCTACAATGAGCAGTTCTTC. Amino acids: CASRIGLAPYNEQFF. Based on the CDR3 plus reference TRBV5-6 and TRBJ2-1, the full variable domain is DAGVTQSPTHLIKTRGQQVTLRCSPKSGHDTVSWYQQALGQGPQFIFQYYEEEERQRGNFPDRFSGHQFPNYSSELNVNALLLGDSALYLCASRIGLAPYNEQFFGPGTRLTVL.

V usage is TRBV28 and J usage is TRBJ1-2, with a tentative D call TRBD1 (5 bases). Germline loops: CDR1 MDHEN, CDR2 SYDVKM. CDR3 length: 17 amino acids. V lost 4 bases, J lost 5 bases, and 23 bases lay in between. CDR3 DNA: TGTGCCAGCAGTTACCCCGCGTTGAGAGGGGAGGGGTATGGCTACACCTTC. Protein product: CASSYPALRGEGYGYTF.

Remarks on this clone: The junction departs from the called germline gene at one end, perhaps through a read error. The V call is TRBV7-7, the J call TRBJ1-1, with TRBD1 identical over 11 bases. From germline, CDR1 is SSHAT and CDR2 FNYEAQ (reference sequence). The CDR3 runs 14 residues. The CDR3 DNA sequence: TGTGCTAGCAGCCCAGGGACAGGGGGTACTGAAGCTTTCTTT. This gives the protein CASSPGTGGTEAFF.

Here the CDR3 DNA reads TGCGCCAGGGGACTAGCGGGGCGAGCCTACGAGCAGTACTTC. This encodes CARGLAGRAYEQYF. V gene TRBV4-1 combines with J gene TRBJ2-7, with 13 bases identical to TRBD2. The germline CDR1 and CDR2 sequences are MGHRA and YSYEKL. Trimming cost V 9 bases and J 2 bases; bases outside gene matches: 4. This CDR3 is built from 14 residues.

The gene calls are TRBV6-1 and TRBJ2-4, with TRBD1 identical over 8 bases. CDR3 length: 16 amino acids. Unmatched junction bases numbered 11, after V lost 4 bases and J lost 6 bases. Germline CDR1 reads MNHNS; CDR2 reads SASEGT. CDR3 in DNA: TGTGCCAGCAGTGCGGACAGGGAAGGTGGAGGAAACATTCAGTACTTC. It specifies CASSADREGGGNIQYF.

The chain has TRBV7-3 and TRBJ2-3, with TRBD1 identical over 9 bases. The germline gives CDR1 SGHTA, CDR2 FQGTGA. CDR3 length: 17 amino acids. V lost 0 bases and J lost 3; bases outside the gene matches: 7. As DNA, the CDR3 is TGTGCCAGCAGCTTAACGTTTAGGGGACAGGGAACAGATACGCAGTATTTT. It yields the protein CASSLTFRGQGTDTQYF.

The chain employs TRBV5-6 and TRBJ2-7; 9 nucleotides match TRBD2. CDR1 and CDR2 from the germline V gene are SGHDT and YYEEEE. The CDR3 consists of 15 residues. Trimming took 4 bases from V and 3 from J; bases not matched to a gene: 8. Here the CDR3 reads CASSLTGSGSYEQYF. CDR3 nucleotides: TGTGCCAGCAGCCTGACTGGTAGCGGGAGCTACGAGCAGTACTTC.

This clone was seen only once. The V and J genes are TRBV7-2 and TRBJ2-7, with 10 bases that match TRBD2. Germline V gives CDR1 SGHTA, CDR2 FQGNSA. V shed 5 bases, J shed 3 bases, and the junction held 7 bases outside the gene matches. This CDR3 comprises 15 residues. CDR3 in amino acids: CASSPNSGRIYEQYF. CDR3 DNA: TGTGCCAGCAGCCCCAATAGCGGGAGGATCTACGAGCAGTACTTC.

The chain's CDR3 is CASSPSSGKSEQYF. The CDR3 nucleotides are TGTGCCAGCAGCCCATCTAGCGGGAAGAGCGAGCAGTACTTC. This rearrangement joins TRBV9 to TRBJ2-5, with 9 positions matching TRBD2. Gene TRBJ2-7 matches the end of the DNA better, so the J call may be wrong. Germline loops: CDR1 SGDLS, CDR2 YYNGEE. This CDR3 has 14 residues.

The chain links TRBV19 to TRBJ2-4; possible D gene TRBD2, 6 bases. Trimming shortened V by 3 bases and J by 12 bases, and 12 bases separated the two germline ends. Looked up from germline, CDR1 is LNHDA and CDR2 is SQIVND (reference sequence). CDR3 length: 12 amino acids. The CDR3 spells CASSIGLGSQYF. The CDR3 nucleotides are TGTGCCAGTAGTATTGGCCTCGGGAGTCAGTACTTC.

The J gene is TRBJ1-1, the V gene TRBV4-1; 7 positions agree with TRBD1. The ends lost 3 bases at V and 1 base at J; junction bases unmatched: 5. There are 15 residues in the CDR3. Germline lookup yields CDR1 MGHRA and CDR2 YSYEKL. The CDR3 nucleotides read TGCGCCAGCAGCCACGGGACAGCCGCGAACACTGAAGCTTTCTTT. This codes for CASSHGTAANTEAFF.

There are a few counts of this clone. V gene TRBV30 combines with J gene TRBJ1-5; 7 bases map to TRBD1. V was clipped by 4 bases and J by 2 bases; unmatched bases: 2. CDR1 GTSNPN and CDR2 SVGIG come from the germline V gene (reference sequence). CDR3 length: 13 residues. The CDR3 DNA reads as TGTGCCTGGAAGGGGGCAGGCAATCAGCCCCAGCATTTT. This codes for CAWKGAGNQPQHF.

This chain links TRBV2 with TRBJ2-7; the match to TRBD1 covers 7 bases. CDR3 length equals 14 residues. The ends lost 7 bases at V and 1 base at J; junction bases unmatched: 7. CDR1 is SNHLY and CDR2 is FYNNEI in the germline V gene. CDR3 loop: CASKTGQPSYEQYF. The CDR3 nucleotides read TGTGCCAGCAAGACAGGGCAACCTTCCTACGAGCAGTACTTC.

This chain uses TRBV28 with TRBJ1-2; no clear D. CDR3 length: 13 residues. V was clipped by 3 bases and J by 4 bases, with 9 bases between them. Germline-derived CDR1 and CDR2 are MDHEN and SYDVKM. In DNA, the CDR3 is TGTGCCAGCAGTTTGGGAGTGGCCTATGGCTACACCTTC. Translated, it gives CASSLGVAYGYTF.

The chain couples TRBV18 to TRBJ1-1; 11 bases fit TRBD1. The CDR3 contains 16 residues. Trimming took 3 bases from V and 4 from J; bases not matched to a gene: 7. CDR1 and CDR2 (germline): KGHSH, LQKENI. In DNA form, the CDR3 reads TGTGCCAGCTCACCGGGGACAGGGGGTTTAGTCACTGAAGCTTTCTTT. Translated, it gives CASSPGTGGLVTEAFF.

The rearrangement joins TRBV7-6 to TRBJ2-3, with 8 bases that match TRBD2. V shed 6 bases, J shed 3 bases, and the junction held 14 bases outside the gene matches. Per the germline V gene, CDR1 is SGHVS and CDR2 is FNYEAQ. CDR3 size: 17 residues. CDR3 protein: CASRTNPGTRGTDTQYF. DNA of the CDR3: TGTGCCAGCAGAACCAACCCCGGGACTAGAGGTACAGATACGCAGTATTTT. Filled out from reference TRBV7-6 and TRBJ2-3, the complete variable domain reads GAGVSQSPRYKVTKRGQDVALRCDPISGHVSLYWYRQALGQGPEFLTYFNYEAQQDKSGLPNDRFSAERPEGSISTLTIQRTEQRDSAMYRCASRTNPGTRGTDTQYFGPGTRLTVL.

The genes are TRBV18 and TRBJ2-7; TRBD1 matches 7 bases. The CDR3 consists of 15 residues. J was trimmed by 0 bases and V by 4 bases; bases with no gene match: 6. Per the germline V gene, CDR1 is KGHSH and CDR2 is LQKENI. The CDR3 region has the DNA TGTGCCAGCTCACTCGGGACAGCGGTCTCCTACGAGCAGTACTTC. Protein sequence: CASSLGTAVSYEQYF.

The chain has TRBV4-3 and TRBJ2-1; 9 bases are shared with TRBD1. Trimming at V came to 4 bases and at J to 1 base, leaving 2 bases not matched to a gene. The CDR3 contains 15 residues. Germline V gene lookup returns CDR1 LGHNA and CDR2 YSLEER. CDR3 sequence (DNA): TGCGCCAGCAGCCTGACAGGGGGTTCCTACAATGAGCAGTTCTTC. Its protein is CASSLTGGSYNEQFF.

The V gene is TRBV7-8, the J gene TRBJ2-1; 9 positions match TRBD1. The trim removed 1 base at V and 8 bases at J, leaving 9 bases unmatched. The CDR3 covers 16 residues. Germline CDR1 and CDR2: SGHVS and FQNEAQ. The CDR3 is CASSLGSGTGSDEQFF. CDR3 in DNA: TGTGCCAGCAGCTTAGGCTCCGGGACAGGGAGTGATGAGCAGTTCTTC.

V gene TRBV5-5 combines with J gene TRBJ2-7, with 7 bases fitting TRBD1. Germline CDR1 SGHKS, CDR2 YYEKEE (reference sequence). The CDR3 consists of 15 residues. J lost 3 bases, V lost 0 bases, and 6 bases had no gene match. The CDR3 DNA reads as TGTGCCAGCAGCTTGGAACCAGGGGGATACTACGAGCAGTACTTC. This codes for CASSLEPGGYYEQYF.